These 6 T cell receptor beta chains originate from one sample sequenced in a study of T cell clonality in common variable immunodeficiency. General observations from the study: Fewer deletions and N-nucleotide insertions were reportedly seen in common variable immunodeficiency TCR beta sequences.

Antigens for these TCRs are unknown. The assay was immunoSEQ multiplex PCR, and TCRdb's table has in-frame clones only and misses some. The table lists about 34,000 clones, with no singletons. The sequenced sample consisted of peripheral blood mononuclear cells. The receptors here all came from a human donor with common variable immunodeficiency.

This clone was recorded a few times. The CDR3 end is not reached by the read, which stops 3 residues before it; the germline J gene fills it in. This chain uses TRBV6-7 with TRBJ2-3; TRBD2 matches at 9 bases. TRBV6-7 counts as an open reading frame of uncertain function. The CDR3 spans 18 residues. The V and J ends lost 0 bases and 1 base, in that order; junction bases with no gene match: 8. The CDR3 bases that were read are TGTGCCAGCAGTTACTCGAATCTCCGACTAGCGGGCACAGATACG. As protein: CASSYSNLRLAGTDT. The whole CDR3 is CASSYSNLRLAGTDTQYF.

This clone was detected ten times or more. The read ends 3 residues before the CDR3 terminus; that terminus is restored from the germline J gene. J is TRBJ2-7 and V is TRBV6-2 or TRBV6-3; TRBD2 agrees at 8 bases. Trimming at V came to 0 bases and at J to 0 bases, leaving 4 bases not matched to a gene. CDR1 and CDR2 (germline): MNHEY, SVGEGT. The CDR3 totals 16 residues. The CDR3 loop reads CASSYSIGRGSYEQYF. Partial CDR3 DNA: TGTGCCAGCAGTTACTCGATCGGGAGGGGCTCCTACGAG.

This clone showed up many times. The CDR3 end is not reached by the read, which stops 3 residues before it; the germline J gene fills it in. The chain links TRBV10-3 to TRBJ1-2; 7 positions agree with TRBD1. The CDR3 contains 14 residues. V lost 4 bases and J lost 3; bases outside the gene matches: 5. Germline V gene data show CDR1 as ENHRY and CDR2 as SYGVKD. CDR3 sequence: CAISGDSGYYGYTF. The covered CDR3 bases are TGTGCCATCAGTGGGGACAGCGGCTACTATGGC.

This clone came up many times. The read ends 3 residues shy of where the CDR3 ends; the end is completed using the germline J gene. The sample carries other DNA sequences with the same CDR3. The J gene is TRBJ1-5, the V gene TRBV7-8; D might be TRBD1 (6 bases). The germline V gene has CDR1 SGHVS and CDR2 FQNEAQ. The CDR3 runs 14 residues. V was trimmed by 5 bases and J by 5 bases, leaving 13 bases between them. The sequenced CDR3 bases are TGTGCCAGCAGCCCTGGGACACTAGATCAGCCC. This codes for CASSPGTLDQP. The full CDR3 reads CASSPGTLDQPQHF.

This clone was counted only a few times. Read sequence stops 3 residues before the CDR3 end, and the germline J gene provides the missing end. The chain employs TRBV30 and TRBJ2-7, with unresolved D. The CDR3 is made up of 14 amino acids. The germline CDR1 and CDR2 sequences are GTSNPN and SVGIG (reference sequence). V was shortened by 7 bases and J by 4 bases, with 20 bases between the two germline ends. The CDR3 sequence is CASTPLAEGYEQYF. CDR3 DNA (partial): TGTGCCTCCACCCCCCTGGCAGAAGGTTACGAG.

This clone was observed a few times. The CDR3 goes on 3 residues after the read ends, and that part is filled in from the germline J gene. The rearrangement links TRBV2 to TRBJ2-5; the D is unclear. The CDR3 runs 11 residues. CDR1 SNHLY and CDR2 FYNNEI come from the germline V gene. V gave up 4 bases and J gave up 7 bases, with 7 bases separating them. The part of the CDR3 DNA that was read is TGTGCCAGCAGTGCTCCCGGGACC. This gives the protein CASSAPGT. The whole CDR3 protein reads CASSAPGTQYF.